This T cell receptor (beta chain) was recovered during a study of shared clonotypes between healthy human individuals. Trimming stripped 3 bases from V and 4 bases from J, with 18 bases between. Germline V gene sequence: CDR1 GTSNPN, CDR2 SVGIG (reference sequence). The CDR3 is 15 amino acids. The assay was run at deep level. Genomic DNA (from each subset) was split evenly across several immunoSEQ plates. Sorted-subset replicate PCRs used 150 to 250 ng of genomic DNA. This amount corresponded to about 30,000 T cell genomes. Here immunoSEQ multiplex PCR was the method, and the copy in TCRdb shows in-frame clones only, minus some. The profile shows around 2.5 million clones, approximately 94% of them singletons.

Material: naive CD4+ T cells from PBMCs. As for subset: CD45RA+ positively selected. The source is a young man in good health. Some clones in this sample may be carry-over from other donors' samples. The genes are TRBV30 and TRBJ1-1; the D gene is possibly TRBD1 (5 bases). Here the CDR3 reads CAWRRLGALITEAFF. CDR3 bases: TGTGCCTGGAGGCGGTTAGGGGCCCTAATCACTGAAGCTTTCTTT.